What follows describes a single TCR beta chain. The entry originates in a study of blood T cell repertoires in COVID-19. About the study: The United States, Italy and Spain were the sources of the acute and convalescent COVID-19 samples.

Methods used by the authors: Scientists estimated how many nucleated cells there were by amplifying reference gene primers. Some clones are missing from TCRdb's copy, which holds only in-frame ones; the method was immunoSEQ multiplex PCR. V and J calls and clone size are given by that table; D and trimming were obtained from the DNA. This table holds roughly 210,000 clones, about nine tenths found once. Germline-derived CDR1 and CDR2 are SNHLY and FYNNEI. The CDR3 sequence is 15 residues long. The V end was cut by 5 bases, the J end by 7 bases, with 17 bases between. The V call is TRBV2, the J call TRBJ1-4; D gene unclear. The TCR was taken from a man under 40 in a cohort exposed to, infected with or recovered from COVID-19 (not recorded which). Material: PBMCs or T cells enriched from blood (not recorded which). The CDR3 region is CASSQGAQRGEKLFF. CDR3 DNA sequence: TGTGCCAGCAGTCAAGGCGCACAACGGGGTGAAAAACTGTTTTTT.